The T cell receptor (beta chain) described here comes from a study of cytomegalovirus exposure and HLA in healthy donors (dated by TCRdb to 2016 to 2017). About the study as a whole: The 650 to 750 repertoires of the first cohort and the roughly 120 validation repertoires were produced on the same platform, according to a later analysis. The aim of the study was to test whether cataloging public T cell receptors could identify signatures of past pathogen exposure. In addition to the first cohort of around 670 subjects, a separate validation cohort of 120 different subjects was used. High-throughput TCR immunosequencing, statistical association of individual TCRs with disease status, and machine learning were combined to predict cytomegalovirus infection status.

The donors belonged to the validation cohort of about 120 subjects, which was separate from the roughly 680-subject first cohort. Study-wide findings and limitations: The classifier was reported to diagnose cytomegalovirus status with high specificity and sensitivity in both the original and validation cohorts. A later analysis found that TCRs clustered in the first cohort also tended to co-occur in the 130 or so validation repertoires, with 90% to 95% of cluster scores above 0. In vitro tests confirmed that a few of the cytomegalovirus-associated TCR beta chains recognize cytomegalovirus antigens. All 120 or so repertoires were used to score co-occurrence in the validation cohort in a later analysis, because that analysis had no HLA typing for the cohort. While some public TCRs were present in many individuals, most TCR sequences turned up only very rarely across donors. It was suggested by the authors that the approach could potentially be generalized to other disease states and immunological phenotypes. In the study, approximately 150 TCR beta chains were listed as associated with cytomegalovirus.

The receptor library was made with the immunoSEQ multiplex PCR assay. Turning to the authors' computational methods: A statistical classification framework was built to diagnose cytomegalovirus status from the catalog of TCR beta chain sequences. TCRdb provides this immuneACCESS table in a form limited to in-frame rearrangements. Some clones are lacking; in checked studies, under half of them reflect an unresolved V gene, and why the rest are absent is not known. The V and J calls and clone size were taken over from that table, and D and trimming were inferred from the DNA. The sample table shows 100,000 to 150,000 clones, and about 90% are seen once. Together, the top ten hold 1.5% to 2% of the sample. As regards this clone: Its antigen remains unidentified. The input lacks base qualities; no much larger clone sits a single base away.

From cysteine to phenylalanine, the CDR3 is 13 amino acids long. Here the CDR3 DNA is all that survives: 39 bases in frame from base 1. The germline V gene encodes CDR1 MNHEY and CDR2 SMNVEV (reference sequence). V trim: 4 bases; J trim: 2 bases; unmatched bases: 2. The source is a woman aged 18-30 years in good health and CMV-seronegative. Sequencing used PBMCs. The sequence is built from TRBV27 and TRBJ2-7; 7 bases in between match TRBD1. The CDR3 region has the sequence CASSSGQTYEQYF. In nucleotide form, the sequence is TGTGCCAGCAGTTCGGGACAGACCTACGAGCAGTACTTC.